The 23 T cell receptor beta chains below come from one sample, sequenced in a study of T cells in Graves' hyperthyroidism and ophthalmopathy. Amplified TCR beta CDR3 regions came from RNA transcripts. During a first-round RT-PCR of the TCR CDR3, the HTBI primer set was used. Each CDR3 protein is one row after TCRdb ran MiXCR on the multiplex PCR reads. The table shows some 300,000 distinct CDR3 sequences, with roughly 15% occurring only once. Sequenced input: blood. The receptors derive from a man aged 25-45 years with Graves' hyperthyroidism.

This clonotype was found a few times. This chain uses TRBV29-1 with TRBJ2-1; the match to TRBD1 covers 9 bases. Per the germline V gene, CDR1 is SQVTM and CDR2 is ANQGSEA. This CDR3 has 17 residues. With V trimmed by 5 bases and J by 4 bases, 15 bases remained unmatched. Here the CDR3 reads CSVSAASGTGSYNEQFF. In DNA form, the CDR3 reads TGCAGCGTTTCAGCCGCGAGCGGGACAGGGAGTTACAATGAGCAGTTCTTC.

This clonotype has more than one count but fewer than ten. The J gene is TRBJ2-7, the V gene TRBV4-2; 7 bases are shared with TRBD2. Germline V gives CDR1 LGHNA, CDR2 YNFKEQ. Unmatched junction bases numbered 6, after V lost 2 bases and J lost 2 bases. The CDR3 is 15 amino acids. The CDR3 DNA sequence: TGTGCCAGCAGCCAAAACCCTAGCGGTCCCTACGAGCAGTACTTC. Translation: CASSQNPSGPYEQYF.

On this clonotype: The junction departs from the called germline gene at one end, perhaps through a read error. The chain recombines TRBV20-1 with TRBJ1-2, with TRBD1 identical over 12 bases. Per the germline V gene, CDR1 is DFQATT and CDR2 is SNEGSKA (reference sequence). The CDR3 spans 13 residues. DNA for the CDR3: TGCAATGCTCCAGGGGACAGGGGGCTTGGCTACACCTTC. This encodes CNAPGDRGLGYTF.

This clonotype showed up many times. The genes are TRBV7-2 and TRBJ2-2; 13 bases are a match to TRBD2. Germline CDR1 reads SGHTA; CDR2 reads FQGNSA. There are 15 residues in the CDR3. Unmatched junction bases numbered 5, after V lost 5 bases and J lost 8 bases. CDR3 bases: TGTGCCAGCAGCAAATCGGGACTAGCGGGAGGGGAGCTGTTTTTT. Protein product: CASSKSGLAGGELFF.

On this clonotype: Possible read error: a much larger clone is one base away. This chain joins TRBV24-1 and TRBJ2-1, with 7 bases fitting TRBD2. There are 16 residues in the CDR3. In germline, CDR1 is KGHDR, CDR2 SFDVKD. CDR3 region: CGTSDQPGGWGNEQFF. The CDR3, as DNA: TGTGGCACCAGTGACCAACCGGGGGGTTGGGGCAATGAGCAGTTCTTC.

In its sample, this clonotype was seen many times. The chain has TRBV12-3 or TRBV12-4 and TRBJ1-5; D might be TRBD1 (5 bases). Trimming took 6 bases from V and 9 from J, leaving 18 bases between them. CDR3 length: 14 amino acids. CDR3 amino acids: CASSPQDTYRPQHF. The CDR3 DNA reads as TGTGCCAGCAGCCCACAGGACACTTATAGGCCCCAGCATTTT.

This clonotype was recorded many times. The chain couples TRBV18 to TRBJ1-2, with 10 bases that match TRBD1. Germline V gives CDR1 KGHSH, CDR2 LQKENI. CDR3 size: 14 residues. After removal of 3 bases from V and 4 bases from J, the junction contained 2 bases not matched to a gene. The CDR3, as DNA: TGTGCCAGCTCACCGGGACAGGGGAGCTATGGCTACACCTTC. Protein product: CASSPGQGSYGYTF.

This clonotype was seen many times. The CDR3 region has the DNA TGCGCCAGCAGCTTGGGACAGGATTTTTATGGCTACACCTTC. This encodes CASSLGQDFYGYTF. The V and J genes are TRBV5-1 and TRBJ1-2, with a weak D call TRBD1 (6 bases). The CDR3 length is 14 residues. V was cut by 0 bases and J by 5 bases, with 11 bases left in between. CDR1 and CDR2 from the germline V gene are SGHRS and YFSETQ.

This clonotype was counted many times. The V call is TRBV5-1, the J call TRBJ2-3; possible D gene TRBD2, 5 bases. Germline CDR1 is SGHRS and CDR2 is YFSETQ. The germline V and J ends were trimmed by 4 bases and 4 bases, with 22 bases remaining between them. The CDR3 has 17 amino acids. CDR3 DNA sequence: TGCGCCAGCAGCCCGGTGGAGGAATTGGGATACGCAGATACGCAGTATTTT. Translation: CASSPVEELGYADTQYF.

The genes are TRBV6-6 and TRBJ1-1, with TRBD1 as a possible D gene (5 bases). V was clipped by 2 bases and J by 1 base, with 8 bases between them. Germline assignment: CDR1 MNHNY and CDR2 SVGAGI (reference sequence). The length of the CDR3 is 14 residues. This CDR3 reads CASSYGAGNTEAFF. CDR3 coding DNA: TGTGCCAGCAGTTACGGGGCAGGGAACACTGAAGCTTTCTTT.

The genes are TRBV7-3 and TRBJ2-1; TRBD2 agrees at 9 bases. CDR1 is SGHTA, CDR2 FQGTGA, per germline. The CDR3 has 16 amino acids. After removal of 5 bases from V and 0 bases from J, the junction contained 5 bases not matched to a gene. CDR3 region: CASSAGTSSSYNEQFF. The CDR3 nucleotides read TGTGCCAGCAGCGCTGGGACTAGCAGCTCCTACAATGAGCAGTTCTTC.

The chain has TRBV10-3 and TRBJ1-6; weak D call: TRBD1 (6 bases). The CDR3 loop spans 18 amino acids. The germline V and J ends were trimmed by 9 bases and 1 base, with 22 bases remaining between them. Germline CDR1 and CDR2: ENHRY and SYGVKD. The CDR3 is CAMGASAGKGSYNSPLHF. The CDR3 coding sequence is TGTGCCATGGGGGCGTCCGCAGGAAAAGGATCCTATAATTCACCCCTCCACTTT.

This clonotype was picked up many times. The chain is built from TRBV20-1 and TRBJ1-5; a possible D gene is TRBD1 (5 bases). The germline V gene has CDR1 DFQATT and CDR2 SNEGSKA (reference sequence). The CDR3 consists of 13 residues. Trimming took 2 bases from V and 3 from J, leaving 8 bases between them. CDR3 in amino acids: CSARWGVNQPQHF. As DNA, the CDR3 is TGCAGTGCTAGATGGGGGGTCAATCAGCCCCAGCATTTT.

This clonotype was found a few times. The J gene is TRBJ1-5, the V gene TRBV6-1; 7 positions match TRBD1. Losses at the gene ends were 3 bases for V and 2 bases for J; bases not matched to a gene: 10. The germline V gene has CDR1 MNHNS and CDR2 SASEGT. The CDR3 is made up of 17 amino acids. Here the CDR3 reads CASSDPQGMDGNQPQHF. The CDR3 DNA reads TGTGCCAGCAGTGATCCACAGGGGATGGATGGCAATCAGCCCCAGCATTTT.

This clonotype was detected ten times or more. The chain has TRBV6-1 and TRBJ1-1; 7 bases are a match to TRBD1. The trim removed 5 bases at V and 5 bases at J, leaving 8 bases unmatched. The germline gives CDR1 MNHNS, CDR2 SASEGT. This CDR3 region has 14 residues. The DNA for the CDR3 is TGTGCCAGCAGTTATTCAACAGGGGAAACTGAAGCTTTCTTT. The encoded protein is CASSYSTGETEAFF.

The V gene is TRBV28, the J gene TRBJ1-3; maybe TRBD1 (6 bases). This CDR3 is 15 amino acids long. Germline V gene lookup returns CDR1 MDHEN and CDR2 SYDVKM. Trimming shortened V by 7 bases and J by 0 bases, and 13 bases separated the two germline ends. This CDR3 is CASKLTGRSGNTIYF. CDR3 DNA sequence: TGTGCCAGCAAATTGACAGGCCGCTCTGGAAACACCATATATTTT.

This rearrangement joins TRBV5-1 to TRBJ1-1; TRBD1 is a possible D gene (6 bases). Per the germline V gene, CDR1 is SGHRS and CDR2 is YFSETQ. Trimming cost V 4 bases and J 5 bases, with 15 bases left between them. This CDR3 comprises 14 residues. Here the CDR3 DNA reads TGCGCCAGCAGCGGAGAGCAGGGGATGACTGAAGCTTTCTTT. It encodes CASSGEQGMTEAFF.

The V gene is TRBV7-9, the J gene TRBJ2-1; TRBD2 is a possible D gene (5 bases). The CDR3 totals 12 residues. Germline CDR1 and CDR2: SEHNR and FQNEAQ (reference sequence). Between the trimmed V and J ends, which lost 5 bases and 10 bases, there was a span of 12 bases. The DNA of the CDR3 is TGTGCCAGCAGCCAGCCCCCTAGCGAGCAGTTCTTC. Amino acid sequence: CASSQPPSEQFF.

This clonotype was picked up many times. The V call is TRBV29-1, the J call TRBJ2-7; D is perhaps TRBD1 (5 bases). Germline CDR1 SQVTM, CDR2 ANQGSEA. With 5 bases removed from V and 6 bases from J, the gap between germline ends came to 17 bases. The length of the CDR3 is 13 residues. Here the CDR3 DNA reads TGCAGCGTTCCAGGGCGTAGGTTGGTCGAGCAGTACTTC. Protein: CSVPGRRLVEQYF.

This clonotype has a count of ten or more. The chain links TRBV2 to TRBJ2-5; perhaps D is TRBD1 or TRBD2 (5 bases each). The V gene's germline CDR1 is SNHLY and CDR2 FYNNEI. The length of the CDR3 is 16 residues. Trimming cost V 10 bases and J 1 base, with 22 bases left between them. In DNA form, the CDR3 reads TGTGCCAAAACCGGTGGGACGGGGCCGTTCCAAGAGACCCAGTACTTC. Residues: CAKTGGTGPFQETQYF.

CDR3 sequence reads: CASSALNQPQHF. CDR3 DNA sequence: TGTGCCAGCAGTGCCCTAAATCAGCCCCAGCATTTT. The V call is TRBV25-1, the J call TRBJ1-5; D is unresolved. CDR1 is MGHDK, CDR2 SYGVNS, per germline. CDR3 length: 12 amino acids. V lost 4 bases and J 4 bases, leaving 5 bases between the germline ends.

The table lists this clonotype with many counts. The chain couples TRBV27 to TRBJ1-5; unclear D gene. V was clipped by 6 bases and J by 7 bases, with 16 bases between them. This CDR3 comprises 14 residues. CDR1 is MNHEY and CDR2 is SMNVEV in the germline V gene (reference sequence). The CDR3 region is CASSPWAGNQPQHF. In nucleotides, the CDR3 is TGTGCCAGCAGCCCTTGGGCTGGGAACCAGCCCCAGCATTTT.

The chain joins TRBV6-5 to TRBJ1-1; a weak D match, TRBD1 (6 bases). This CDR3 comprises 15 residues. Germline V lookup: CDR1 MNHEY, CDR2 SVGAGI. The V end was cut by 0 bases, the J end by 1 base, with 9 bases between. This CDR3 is CASSYSGTTNTEAFF. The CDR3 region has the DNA TGTGCCAGCAGTTACTCGGGGACAACGAACACTGAAGCTTTCTTT.